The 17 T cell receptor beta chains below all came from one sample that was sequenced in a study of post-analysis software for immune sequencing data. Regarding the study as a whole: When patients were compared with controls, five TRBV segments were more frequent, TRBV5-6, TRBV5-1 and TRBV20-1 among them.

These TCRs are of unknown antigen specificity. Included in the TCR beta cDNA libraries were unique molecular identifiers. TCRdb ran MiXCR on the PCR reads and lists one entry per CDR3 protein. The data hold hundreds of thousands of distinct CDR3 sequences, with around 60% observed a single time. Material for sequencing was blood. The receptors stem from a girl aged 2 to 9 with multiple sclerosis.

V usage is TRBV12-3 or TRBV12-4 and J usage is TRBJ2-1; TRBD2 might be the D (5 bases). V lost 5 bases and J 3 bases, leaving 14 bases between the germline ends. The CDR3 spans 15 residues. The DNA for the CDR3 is TGTGCCAGCAGTCCGCTCCTGGACTTCTACAATGAGCAGTTCTTC. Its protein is CASSPLLDFYNEQFF.

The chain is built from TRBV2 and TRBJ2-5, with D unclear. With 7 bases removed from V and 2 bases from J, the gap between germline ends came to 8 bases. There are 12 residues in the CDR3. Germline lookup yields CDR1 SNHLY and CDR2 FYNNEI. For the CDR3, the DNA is TGTGCCAGCATCGGACGGCAAGAGACCCAGTACTTC. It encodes CASIGRQETQYF.

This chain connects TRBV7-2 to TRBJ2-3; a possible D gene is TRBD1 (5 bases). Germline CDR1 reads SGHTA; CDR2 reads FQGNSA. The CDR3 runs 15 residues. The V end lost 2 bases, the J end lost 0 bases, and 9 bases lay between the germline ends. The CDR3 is CASSLQGSSTDTQYF. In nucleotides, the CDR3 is TGTGCCAGCAGCTTACAGGGCTCGAGCACAGATACGCAGTATTTT. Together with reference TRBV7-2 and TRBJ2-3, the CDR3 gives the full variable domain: GAGVSQSPSNKVTEKGKDVELRCDPISGHTALYWYRQSLGQGLEFLIYFQGNSAPDKSGLPSDRFSAERTGGSVSTLTIQRTQQEDSAVYLCASSLQGSSTDTQYFGPGTRLTVL.

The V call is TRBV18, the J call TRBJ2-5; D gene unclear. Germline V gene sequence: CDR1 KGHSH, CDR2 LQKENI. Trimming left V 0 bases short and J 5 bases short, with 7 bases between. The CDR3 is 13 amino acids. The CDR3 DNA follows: TGTGCCAGCTCACCACCGGGTATCGAGACCCAGTACTTC. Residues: CASSPPGIETQYF.

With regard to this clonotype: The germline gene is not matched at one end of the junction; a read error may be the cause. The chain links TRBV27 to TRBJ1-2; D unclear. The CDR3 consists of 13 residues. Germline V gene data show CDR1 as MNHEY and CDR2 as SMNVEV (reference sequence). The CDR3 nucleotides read TGTGCCAGCAGTCTATCGTCTCGGCAAGGCTACACCTTC. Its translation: CASSLSSRQGYTF.

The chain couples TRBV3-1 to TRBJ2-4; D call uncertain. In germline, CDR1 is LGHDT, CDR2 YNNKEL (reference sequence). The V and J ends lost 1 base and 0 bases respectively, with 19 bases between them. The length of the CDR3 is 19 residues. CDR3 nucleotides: TGTGCCAGCAGCCAAGCAAACCGGGTACCGTATCTAGCCAAAAACATTCAGTACTTC. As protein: CASSQANRVPYLAKNIQYF.

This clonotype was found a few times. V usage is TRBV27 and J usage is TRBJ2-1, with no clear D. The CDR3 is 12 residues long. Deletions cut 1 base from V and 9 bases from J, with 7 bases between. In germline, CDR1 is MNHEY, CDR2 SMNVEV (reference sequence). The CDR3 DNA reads TGTGCCAGCAGTTTATTGACTGGTGAGCAGTTCTTC. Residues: CASSLLTGEQFF.

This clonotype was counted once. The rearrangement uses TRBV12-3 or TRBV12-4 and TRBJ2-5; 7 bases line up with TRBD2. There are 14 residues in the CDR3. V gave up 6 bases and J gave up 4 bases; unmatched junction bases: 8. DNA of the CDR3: TGTGCCAGCAGACGGGACTACTCTCGAGAGACCCAGTACTTC. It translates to CASRRDYSRETQYF.

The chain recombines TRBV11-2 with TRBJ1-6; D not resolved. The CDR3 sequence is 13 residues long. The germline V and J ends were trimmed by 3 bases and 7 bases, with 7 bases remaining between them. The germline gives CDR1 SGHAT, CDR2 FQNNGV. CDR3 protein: CASSFATNSPLHF. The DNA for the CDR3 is TGTGCCAGCAGCTTCGCTACCAATTCACCCCTCCACTTT.

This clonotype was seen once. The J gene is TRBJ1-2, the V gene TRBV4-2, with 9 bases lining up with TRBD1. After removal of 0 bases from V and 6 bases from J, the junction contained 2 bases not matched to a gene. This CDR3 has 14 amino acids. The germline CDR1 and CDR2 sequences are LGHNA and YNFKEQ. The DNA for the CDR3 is TGTGCCAGCAGCCAAGAACAGGGGGCTGATGGCTACACCTTC. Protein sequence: CASSQEQGADGYTF.

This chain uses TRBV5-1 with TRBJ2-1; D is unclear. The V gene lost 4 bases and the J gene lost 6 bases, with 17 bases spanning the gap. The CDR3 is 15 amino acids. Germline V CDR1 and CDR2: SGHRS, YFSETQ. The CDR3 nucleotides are TGCGCCAGCAGCCCGGGCGGCCCTGTGGTCAATGAGCAGTTCTTC. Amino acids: CASSPGGPVVNEQFF. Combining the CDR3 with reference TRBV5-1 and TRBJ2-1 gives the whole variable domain KAGVTQTPRYLIKTRGQQVTLSCSPISGHRSVSWYQQTPGQGLQFLFEYFSETQRNKGNFPGRFSGRQFSNSRSEMNVSTLELGDSALYLCASSPGGPVVNEQFFGPGTRLTVL.

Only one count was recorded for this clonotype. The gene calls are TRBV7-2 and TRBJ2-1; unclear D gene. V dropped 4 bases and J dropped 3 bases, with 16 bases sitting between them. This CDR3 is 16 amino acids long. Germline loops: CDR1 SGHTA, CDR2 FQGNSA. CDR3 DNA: TGTGCCAGCAGCTCCCCCGACCCGGTTGTCTACAATGAGCAGTTCTTC. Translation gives CASSSPDPVVYNEQFF.

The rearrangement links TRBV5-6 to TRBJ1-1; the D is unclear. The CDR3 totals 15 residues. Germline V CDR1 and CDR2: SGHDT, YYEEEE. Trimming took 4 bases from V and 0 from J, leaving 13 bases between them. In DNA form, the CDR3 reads TGTGCCAGCAGCCAAAGGACGGTTATGAACACTGAAGCTTTCTTT. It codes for CASSQRTVMNTEAFF.

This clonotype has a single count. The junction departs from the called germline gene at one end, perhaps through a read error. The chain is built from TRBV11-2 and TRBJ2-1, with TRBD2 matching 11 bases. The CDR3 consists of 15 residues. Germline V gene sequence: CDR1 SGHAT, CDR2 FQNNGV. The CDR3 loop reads CAYYKGLAVYNEQFF. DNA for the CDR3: TGTGCCTACTATAAGGGACTAGCGGTATACAATGAACAGTTCTTC. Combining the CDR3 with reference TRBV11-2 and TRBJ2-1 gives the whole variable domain EAGVAQSPRYKIIEKRQSVAFWCNPISGHATLYWYQQILGQGPKLLIQFQNNGVVDDSQLPKDRFSAERLKGVDSTLKIQPAKLEDSAVYLCAYYKGLAVYNEQFFGPGTRLTVL.

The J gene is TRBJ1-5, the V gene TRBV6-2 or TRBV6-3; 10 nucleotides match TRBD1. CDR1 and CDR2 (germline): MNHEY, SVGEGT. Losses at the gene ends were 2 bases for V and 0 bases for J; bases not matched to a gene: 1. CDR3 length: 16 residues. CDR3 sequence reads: CASSYRQGASNQPQHF. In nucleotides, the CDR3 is TGTGCCAGCAGTTACCGACAGGGGGCTAGCAATCAGCCCCAGCATTTT.

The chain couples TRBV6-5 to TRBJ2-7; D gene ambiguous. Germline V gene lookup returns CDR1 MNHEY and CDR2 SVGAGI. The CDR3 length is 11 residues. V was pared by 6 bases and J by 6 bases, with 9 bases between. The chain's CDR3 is CASSPGLEQYF. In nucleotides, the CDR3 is TGTGCCAGCAGCCCTGGGCTCGAGCAGTACTTC.

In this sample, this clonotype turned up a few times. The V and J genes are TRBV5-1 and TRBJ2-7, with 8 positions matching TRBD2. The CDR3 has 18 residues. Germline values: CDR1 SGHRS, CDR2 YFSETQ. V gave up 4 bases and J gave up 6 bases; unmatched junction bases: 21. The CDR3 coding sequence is TGCGCCAGCAGCCTCGGGAACGCGGGAGGACTTCTCAGTGGCGAGCAGTACTTC. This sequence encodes CASSLGNAGGLLSGEQYF. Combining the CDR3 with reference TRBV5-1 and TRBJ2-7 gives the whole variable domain KAGVTQTPRYLIKTRGQQVTLSCSPISGHRSVSWYQQTPGQGLQFLFEYFSETQRNKGNFPGRFSGRQFSNSRSEMNVSTLELGDSALYLCASSLGNAGGLLSGEQYFGPGTRLTVT.